The next 30 T cell receptor beta chains were all read from a single sample in a study of control samples from healthy donors and cancer patients. The table came from immunoSEQ multiplex PCR; TCRdb's copy has only in-frame clones and leaves some out. Of some 130,000 clones listed, over 85% are singletons. Sequenced material: blood. Source of these receptors: a man aged 25-45 years in good health.

The chain has TRBV2 and TRBJ2-2; D is ambiguous. The CDR3 is 15 amino acids. The germline V gene encodes CDR1 SNHLY and CDR2 FYNNEI. V was clipped by 6 bases and J by 1 base, with 12 bases between them. DNA of the CDR3: TGTGCCAGCAGGCGTGATTGGGGGAACACCGGGGAGCTGTTTTTT. It codes for CASRRDWGNTGELFF.

V and J are TRBV7-9 and TRBJ1-3; D not resolved. This CDR3 region has 16 residues. The germline gives CDR1 SEHNR, CDR2 FQNEAQ (reference sequence). Trimming stripped 0 bases from V and 0 bases from J, with 9 bases between. CDR3 sequence (DNA): TGTGCCAGCAGCTTAGCTGACACGAGCTCTGGAAACACCATATATTTT. The encoded protein is CASSLADTSSGNTIYF.

This chain links TRBV11-2 with TRBJ2-7, with D uncertain. The germline V gene has CDR1 SGHAT and CDR2 FQNNGV. Between the trimmed V and J ends, which lost 0 bases and 0 bases, there was a span of 3 bases. The CDR3 is made up of 13 amino acids. In DNA form, the CDR3 reads TGTGCCAGCAGCTTAGACAGCTCCTACGAGCAGTACTTC. Amino acids: CASSLDSSYEQYF.

This chain connects TRBV7-2 to TRBJ2-1; D possibly uses TRBD1 or TRBD2 (5 bases each). This CDR3 is 14 amino acids long. Germline V lookup: CDR1 SGHTA, CDR2 FQGNSA. Trimming removed 1 base from V and 2 bases from J, with 6 bases in between. In nucleotides, the CDR3 is TGTGCCAGCAGCTTAGAGGGACCCTACAATGAGCAGTTCTTC. Residues: CASSLEGPYNEQFF.

This chain connects TRBV18 to TRBJ1-6; 7 bases are shared with TRBD1. With 2 bases clipped from V and 5 bases from J, the junction kept 0 bases outside the gene matches. This CDR3 has 14 amino acids. Germline CDR1 reads KGHSH; CDR2 reads LQKENI. This CDR3 reads CASSPGTDNSPLHF. CDR3 coding DNA: TGTGCCAGCTCACCAGGGACAGATAATTCACCCCTCCACTTT.

The J gene is TRBJ1-5, the V gene TRBV18; no clear D gene. Germline CDR1 and CDR2: KGHSH and LQKENI. CDR3 length equals 14 residues. Trimming removed 2 bases from V and 3 bases from J, with 8 bases in between. The CDR3 loop is CASSPRQSNQPQHF. CDR3 sequence (DNA): TGTGCCAGCTCACCAAGGCAGTCCAATCAGCCCCAGCATTTT.

The chain couples TRBV7-8 to TRBJ1-6; D is possibly TRBD1 (5 bases). The CDR3 extends over 17 amino acids. Trimming took 5 bases from V and 0 from J, leaving 14 bases between them. CDR1 and CDR2 from the germline V gene are SGHVS and FQNEAQ. CDR3 in amino acids: CASSPGLLSSYNSPLHF. Written as DNA, the CDR3 is TGTGCCAGCAGCCCGGGACTGCTGAGCTCCTATAATTCACCCCTCCACTTT.

The genes are TRBV5-6 and TRBJ2-7; 7 nucleotides align to TRBD2. Trimming cost V 0 bases and J 0 bases; bases outside gene matches: 3. This CDR3 region has 15 residues. Germline-derived CDR1 and CDR2 are SGHDT and YYEEEE. The CDR3 is CASSLGASGSYEQYF. The DNA for the CDR3 is TGTGCCAGCAGCTTGGGGGCTAGCGGCTCCTACGAGCAGTACTTC.

This rearrangement joins TRBV7-2 to TRBJ2-2, with 7 bases that match TRBD2. This CDR3 comprises 15 residues. CDR1 and CDR2 (germline): SGHTA, FQGNSA. V gave up 9 bases and J gave up 3 bases; unmatched junction bases: 10. CDR3 coding DNA: TGTGCCAGTGGCGGTCGGGGGGTACACACCGGGGAGCTGTTTTTT. Encoded protein: CASGGRGVHTGELFF.

The chain couples TRBV7-8 to TRBJ1-5; no clear D gene. The CDR3 has 14 residues. From germline, CDR1 is SGHVS and CDR2 FQNEAQ. The germline V and J ends were trimmed by 4 bases and 0 bases, with 7 bases remaining between them. The CDR3 loop is CASSSLYSNQPQHF. The DNA for the CDR3 is TGTGCCAGCAGCTCGTTATATAGCAATCAGCCCCAGCATTTT.

V usage is TRBV23-1 and J usage is TRBJ1-1; 8 bases align to TRBD1. TRBV23-1 is designated an ORF whose function remains uncertain. The trim removed 4 bases at V and 7 bases at J, leaving 11 bases unmatched. The CDR3 covers 15 residues. CDR3 DNA: TGCGCCAGCAGTCGGCCCCAGGACAGGGCAAATGAAGCTTTCTTT. Translating gives CASSRPQDRANEAFF.

Here the CDR3 reads CASSEGLGNTEAFF. Here the CDR3 DNA reads TGTGCCAGCAGTGAGGGTTTAGGAAACACTGAAGCTTTCTTT. The chain carries TRBV25-1 and TRBJ1-1; no definite D call. The germline gives CDR1 MGHDK, CDR2 SYGVNS. The CDR3 is 14 amino acids. V was shortened by 3 bases and J by 2 bases, with 10 bases between the two germline ends.

The gene calls are TRBV24-1 and TRBJ2-1; possibly TRBD1 for D (6 bases). The CDR3 has 14 amino acids. Germline assignment: CDR1 KGHDR and CDR2 SFDVKD. The V and J ends lost 4 bases and 5 bases respectively, with 11 bases between them. This chain's CDR3 is CATSETGTNNEQFF. The CDR3 nucleotides read TGTGCCACCAGTGAAACAGGGACCAACAATGAGCAGTTCTTC.

This chain links TRBV6-1 with TRBJ1-2; D is unresolved. CDR1 and CDR2 from the germline V gene are MNHNS and SASEGT. The CDR3 runs to 15 residues. Between the trimmed V and J ends, which lost 4 bases and 5 bases, there was a span of 17 bases. CDR3: CASSAISRGRYGYTF. The DNA of the CDR3 is TGTGCCAGCAGTGCTATCTCACGGGGTCGATATGGCTACACCTTC.

DNA of the CDR3: TGTGCCAGCAGCCAAGGGTGGGGGTCTGGAAACACCATATATTTT. Amino acid sequence: CASSQGWGSGNTIYF. The rearrangement uses TRBV3-1 (or the pseudogene TRBV3-2) and TRBJ1-3; a weak D match, TRBD1 (5 bases). V gave up 1 base and J gave up 1 base, with 8 bases separating them. The germline V gene encodes CDR1 LGHDT and CDR2 YNNKEL (reference sequence). The CDR3 is 15 residues long.

The CDR3 loop reads CASSAQGAYTQYF. In DNA, the CDR3 is TGTGCCAGCAGCGCCCAAGGGGCCTACACGCAGTATTTT. This chain links TRBV9 with TRBJ2-3; D possibly corresponds to TRBD1 (5 bases). V was clipped by 3 bases and J by 9 bases, with 14 bases between them. The CDR3 runs to 13 residues. Germline V gives CDR1 SGDLS, CDR2 YYNGEE.

The chain uses TRBV28 and TRBJ1-1; 10 bases map to TRBD1. This CDR3 is built from 19 residues. The germline CDR1 and CDR2 sequences are MDHEN and SYDVKM. The V segment lost 3 bases and the J segment 0 bases; nucleotides outside the gene matches: 13. CDR3 loop: CASSFGTGEAELVNTEAFF. In DNA form, the CDR3 reads TGTGCCAGCAGTTTCGGGACAGGGGAGGCAGAGCTCGTGAACACTGAAGCTTTCTTT.

The chain is built from TRBV9 and TRBJ2-5; 7 positions agree with TRBD2. Germline V gene lookup returns CDR1 SGDLS and CDR2 YYNGEE. This CDR3 spans 19 amino acids. The V and J ends lost 4 bases and 3 bases, in that order; junction bases with no gene match: 21. In DNA, the CDR3 is TGTGCCAGCAGCACCGAAGGTGGGGCGGGGGTCTGGCGAAAAGAGACCCAGTACTTC. Translating it yields CASSTEGGAGVWRKETQYF.

V gene TRBV24-1 combines with J gene TRBJ1-3; 7 nucleotides align to TRBD1. The germline CDR1 and CDR2 sequences are KGHDR and SFDVKD. The J segment lost 2 bases and the V segment lost 12 bases, leaving 6 bases of the junction unmatched. The CDR3 sequence is 13 residues long. The CDR3 nucleotides are TGTGCCCTAGAAGGGGGCCCTGGAAACACCATATATTTT. It codes for CALEGGPGNTIYF.

The V and J genes are TRBV2 and TRBJ2-2; no definite D call. Germline V gene lookup returns CDR1 SNHLY and CDR2 FYNNEI. CDR3 length: 11 residues. The V and J ends lost 4 bases and 9 bases respectively, with 6 bases between them. This CDR3 is CASSVGRELFF. CDR3 sequence (DNA): TGTGCCAGCAGTGTAGGTCGGGAGCTGTTTTTT.

The chain employs TRBV20-1 and TRBJ1-1; the D is unclear. Looked up from germline, CDR1 is DFQATT and CDR2 is SNEGSKA (reference sequence). The V gene lost 5 bases and the J gene lost 1 base, with 5 bases spanning the gap. The CDR3 is made up of 11 amino acids. CDR3 in DNA: TGCAGTGCTGGTGCGAACACTGAAGCTTTCTTT. Translating gives CSAGANTEAFF.

This clone occurred once. The chain links TRBV28 to TRBJ2-1; D is ambiguous. This CDR3 has 10 amino acids. Germline loops: CDR1 MDHEN, CDR2 SYDVKM. The V gene lost 8 bases and the J gene lost 9 bases, with 8 bases spanning the gap. CDR3 nucleotides: TGTGCCAGCGAGTCGGCTGAGCAGTTCTTC. Translated: CASESAEQFF.

The V call is TRBV7-2, the J call TRBJ1-5; unclear D gene. V was cut by 0 bases and J by 2 bases, with 11 bases left in between. This CDR3 contains 16 residues. The germline gives CDR1 SGHTA, CDR2 FQGNSA. The CDR3 loop is CASSLARATGNQPQHF. In DNA form, the CDR3 reads TGTGCCAGCAGCTTAGCGCGGGCCACCGGCAATCAGCCCCAGCATTTT. The whole variable domain, filled in from reference TRBV7-2 and TRBJ1-5, reads GAGVSQSPSNKVTEKGKDVELRCDPISGHTALYWYRQSLGQGLEFLIYFQGNSAPDKSGLPSDRFSAERTGGSVSTLTIQRTQQEDSAVYLCASSLARATGNQPQHFGDGTRLSIL.

The chain joins TRBV5-5 to TRBJ1-4, with 7 bases matching TRBD1. V dropped 3 bases and J dropped 8; count of bases not matched to a gene: 16. Germline V CDR1 and CDR2: SGHKS, YYEKEE (reference sequence). This CDR3 is built from 17 residues. The chain's CDR3 is CASSYGQAKEPGEKLFF. The CDR3 DNA reads as TGTGCCAGCAGCTATGGACAGGCGAAGGAGCCTGGAGAAAAACTGTTTTTT.

V usage is TRBV3-1 (or the pseudogene TRBV3-2) and J usage is TRBJ2-2; 9 bases map to TRBD1. The ends lost 4 bases at V and 6 bases at J; junction bases unmatched: 18. CDR3 length equals 19 residues. Germline V gives CDR1 LGHDT, CDR2 YNNKEL (reference sequence). In DNA form, the CDR3 reads TGTGCCAGCAGCCCAGCCACTGGGACAGGGATGGGTTCGCCCGGGGAGCTGTTTTTT. Residues: CASSPATGTGMGSPGELFF.

The V gene is TRBV5-5, the J gene TRBJ1-4; D is undetermined. The V end was cut by 1 base, the J end by 8 bases, with 12 bases between. Germline values: CDR1 SGHKS, CDR2 YYEKEE (reference sequence). The CDR3 length is 14 residues. DNA for the CDR3: TGTGCCAGCAGCTTGAGACCCCCTCGCGAAAAACTGTTTTTT. Its translation is CASSLRPPREKLFF.

V usage is TRBV4-3 and J usage is TRBJ2-7; TRBD1 agrees at 7 bases. CDR1 LGHNA and CDR2 YSLEER come from the germline V gene. This CDR3 comprises 15 residues. V dropped 2 bases and J dropped 2; count of bases not matched to a gene: 6. CDR3 loop: CASSQRTGPTYEQYF. The CDR3 region has the DNA TGCGCCAGCAGCCAACGGACAGGACCAACCTACGAGCAGTACTTC.

V and J are TRBV7-9 and TRBJ2-1; either TRBD1 or TRBD2 may fit D (5 bases each). CDR3 length equals 12 residues. Germline V gene data show CDR1 as SEHNR and CDR2 as FQNEAQ (reference sequence). Trimming left V 2 bases short and J 10 bases short, with 9 bases between. The CDR3 nucleotides read TGTGCCAGCAGCTTAATCGGGACGGAGCAGTTCTTC. Its translation: CASSLIGTEQFF.

The rearrangement links TRBV7-8 to TRBJ2-2; TRBD1 agrees at 7 bases. The germline V gene encodes CDR1 SGHVS and CDR2 FQNEAQ. V trimming: 8 bases; J trimming: 2 bases; junction bases outside the gene matches: 2. The CDR3 has 13 amino acids. The CDR3 protein is CASRTGNTGELFF. For the CDR3, the DNA is TGTGCCAGCCGGACAGGCAACACCGGGGAGCTGTTTTTT. The entire variable domain, with the rest obtained from reference TRBV7-8 and TRBJ2-2, is as follows: GAGVSQSPRYKVAKRGQDVALRCDPISGHVSLFWYQQALGQGPEFLTYFQNEAQLDKSGLPSDRFFAERPEGSVSTLKIQRTQQEDSAVYLCASRTGNTGELFFGEGSRLTVL.

DNA for the CDR3: TGTGCCAGCAGTTACCCCCTCGGGGGGGCCGAGCTCTATCAGCCCCAGCATTTT. It is translated as CASSYPLGGAELYQPQHF. The chain joins TRBV6-2 or TRBV6-3 to TRBJ1-5, with D tentatively TRBD1 (6 bases). V lost 2 bases and J lost 5, with 22 bases in between. The CDR3 has 18 residues. Per the germline V gene, CDR1 is MNHEY and CDR2 is SVGEGT.